The rows below give T cell receptor beta chains drawn from one sample of a study of blood T cell repertoires in COVID-19. Repertoires were generated with immunoSEQ multiplex PCR, while TCRdb's copy carries only in-frame clones and drops some. The sample lists about 480,000 clones, about 90% seen once, with almost 2% in the top ten. Sequenced sample: PBMCs or T cells enriched from blood (not recorded which). All receptors come from a woman aged 18-29 years with acute COVID-19. Each CDR3 is given with its conserved first and last residue. D genes are given only for firm matches. Where a row states a size, it is once, few, many or the class of an expanded clone; other rows omit it.

J gene,V gene,clone size,D gene,CDR3 protein,CDR3 DNA
TRBJ2-5,TRBV18,-,TRBD1,CASSTSTPDRALQETQYF,TGTGCCAGCTCAACTTCCACCCCGGACAGGGCGCTCCAAGAGACCCAGTACTTC
TRBJ2-7,TRBV9,-,-,CASSVDLSSYEQYF,TGTGCCAGCAGCGTCGATCTTAGCTCCTACGAGCAGTACTTC
TRBJ2-1,TRBV24-1,-,TRBD2,CATMASGRATEQFF,TGTGCCACCATGGCTAGCGGGAGGGCCACTGAGCAGTTCTTC
TRBJ2-1,TRBV20-1,-,TRBD2,CSASRRERTYNEQFF,TGCAGTGCTAGTAGGCGGGAGAGGACCTACAATGAGCAGTTCTTC
TRBJ2-3,TRBV19,-,TRBD2,CASSIDRKAGERDTQYF,TGTGCCAGTAGTATAGATCGTAAAGCGGGAGAACGGGATACGCAGTATTTT
TRBJ1-1,TRBV5-4,-,-,CASSFQGLNTEAFF,TGTGCCAGCAGCTTCCAGGGATTGAACACTGAAGCTTTCTTT
TRBJ2-5,TRBV10-1,-,-,CASSERRGGETQYF,TGCGCCAGCAGTGAGCGGAGGGGCGGAGAGACCCAGTACTTC
TRBJ2-1,TRBV6-5,-,TRBD2,CASRPSGKEQFF,TGTGCCAGCAGACCTAGCGGGAAGGAGCAGTTCTTC
TRBJ2-7,TRBV11-2,-,-,CASSLDYRSARTLEQYF,TGTGCCAGCAGCTTAGATTATAGGTCGGCCCGGACATTGGAGCAGTACTTC
TRBJ2-7,TRBV19,-,TRBD1,CASSIGGGEGNEQYF,TGTGCCAGTAGTATAGGAGGGGGCGAGGGGAACGAGCAGTACTTC
TRBJ1-4,TRBV7-2,-,TRBD1,CASSSKRQGVKLFF,TGTGCCAGCAGCTCCAAGAGACAGGGGGTAAAACTGTTTTTT
TRBJ1-5,TRBV5-5,-,-,CASSLAILTQPQHF,TGTGCCAGCAGCTTAGCGATTCTTACTCAGCCCCAGCATTTT
TRBJ1-5,TRBV6-5,-,-,CASSRGGNQPQHF,TGTGCCAGCAGTCGAGGGGGTAATCAGCCCCAGCATTTT
TRBJ2-1,TRBV7-2,-,TRBD1,CASSLGTGFNNEQFF,TGTGCCAGCAGCTTGGGGACAGGCTTTAACAATGAGCAGTTCTTC
TRBJ2-3,TRBV29-1,-,-,CSVEGLAHTDTQYF,TGCAGCGTTGAAGGTCTGGCCCACACAGATACGCAGTATTTT
TRBJ2-5,TRBV29-1,-,TRBD1,CSVGLAGGSETQYF,TGCAGCGTTGGGTTGGCAGGGGGCTCAGAGACCCAGTACTTC
TRBJ2-2,TRBV19,-,-,CASSIQGGLNTGELFF,TGTGCCAGTAGTATTCAGGGTGGCCTCAACACCGGGGAGCTGTTTTTT
TRBJ2-2,TRBV28,-,-,CASRNQGGDTGELFF,TGTGCCAGCAGGAATCAGGGAGGTGACACCGGGGAGCTGTTTTTT
TRBJ2-1,TRBV20-1,-,-,CSADSYNEQFF,TGCAGTGCCGACAGCTACAATGAGCAGTTCTTC
TRBJ1-4,TRBV2,-,-,CASSESTPTNEKLFF,TGTGCCAGCAGTGAGAGTACCCCAACTAATGAAAAACTGTTTTTT
TRBJ2-7,TRBV12-3/TRBV12-4,-,-,CASSLLAAAPYF,TGTGCCAGCAGTTTATTAGCAGCGGCCCCGTACTTC
TRBJ2-5,TRBV2,-,-,CASSVRLETQYF,TGTGCCAGCAGTGTCAGATTAGAGACCCAGTACTTC
TRBJ1-1,TRBV7-8,-,-,CASSLRGGTYTEAFF,TGTGCCAGCAGCTTACGTGGAGGGACCTACACTGAAGCTTTCTTT
TRBJ1-5,TRBV4-1,-,-,CASSQFTPGQHSNQPQHF,TGCGCCAGCAGCCAATTCACCCCGGGACAACATAGCAATCAGCCCCAGCATTTT
TRBJ2-1,TRBV6-2/TRBV6-3,-,TRBD1,CASSYFPGTGNNEQFF,TGTGCCAGCAGTTACTTCCCCGGGACAGGGAACAATGAGCAGTTCTTC
TRBJ2-3,TRBV21-1,-,-,CASTTRDITDTQYF,TGTGCCAGCACCACAAGGGACATCACAGATACGCAGTATTTT
TRBJ2-3,TRBV9,many,TRBD2,CASSAGLAGVRDTQYF,TGTGCCAGCAGCGCGGGACTAGCGGGAGTAAGGGATACGCAGTATTTT
TRBJ1-5,TRBV27,-,-,CASSPRRTDLNQPQHF,TGTGCCAGCAGTCCCCGTAGAACCGATCTCAATCAGCCCCAGCATTTT
TRBJ2-5,TRBV4-3,-,TRBD2,CASSQDDAGEETQYF,TGCGCCAGCAGCCAAGATGACGCGGGAGAAGAGACCCAGTACTTC
TRBJ1-5,TRBV29-1,-,TRBD1,CSVRTGSDQPQHF,TGCAGCGTGCGGACAGGGAGTGATCAGCCCCAGCATTTT
TRBJ1-1,TRBV30,-,-,CAWSVRGPEAFF,TGTGCCTGGAGTGTAAGGGGCCCTGAAGCTTTCTTT
TRBJ2-3,TRBV29-1,-,-,CSVEGRQDTQYF,TGCAGCGTTGAAGGCCGACAAGATACGCAGTATTTT
TRBJ2-7,TRBV5-5,-,TRBD2,CASSGRTSGGPPYEQYF,TGTGCCAGCAGCGGGAGGACTAGCGGGGGTCCGCCTTACGAGCAGTACTTC
TRBJ2-7,TRBV3-1/TRBV3-2,-,TRBD1,CASSQDRGPGEQYF,TGTGCCAGCAGCCAAGACAGGGGGCCAGGCGAGCAGTACTTC
TRBJ2-7,TRBV27,-,TRBD2,CASSRGGLSEQYF,TGTGCCAGCAGTCGCGGGGGGCTCAGCGAGCAGTACTTC
TRBJ2-1,TRBV2,-,-,CASGGSGNEQFF,TGTGCCAGCGGAGGGAGCGGTAATGAGCAGTTCTTC